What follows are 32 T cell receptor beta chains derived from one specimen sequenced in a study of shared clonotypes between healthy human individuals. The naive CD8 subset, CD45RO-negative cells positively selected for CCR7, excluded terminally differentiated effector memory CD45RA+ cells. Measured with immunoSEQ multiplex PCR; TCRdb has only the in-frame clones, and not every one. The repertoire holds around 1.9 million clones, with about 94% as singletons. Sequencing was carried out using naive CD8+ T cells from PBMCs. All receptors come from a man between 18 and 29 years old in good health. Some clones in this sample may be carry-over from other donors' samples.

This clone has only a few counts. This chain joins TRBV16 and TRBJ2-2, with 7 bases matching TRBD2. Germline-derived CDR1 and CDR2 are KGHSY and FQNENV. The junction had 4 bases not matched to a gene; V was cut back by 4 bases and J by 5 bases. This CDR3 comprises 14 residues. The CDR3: CASSPTGGTGELFF. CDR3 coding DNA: TGTGCCAGCAGCCCGACCGGGGGGACCGGGGAGCTGTTTTTT.

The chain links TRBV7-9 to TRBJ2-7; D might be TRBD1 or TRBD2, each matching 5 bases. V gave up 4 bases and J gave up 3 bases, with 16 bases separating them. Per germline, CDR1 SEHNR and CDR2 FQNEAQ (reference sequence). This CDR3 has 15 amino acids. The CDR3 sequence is CASSSVTGAGYEQYF. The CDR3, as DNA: TGTGCCAGCAGCTCAGTTACCGGGGCTGGCTACGAGCAGTACTTC.

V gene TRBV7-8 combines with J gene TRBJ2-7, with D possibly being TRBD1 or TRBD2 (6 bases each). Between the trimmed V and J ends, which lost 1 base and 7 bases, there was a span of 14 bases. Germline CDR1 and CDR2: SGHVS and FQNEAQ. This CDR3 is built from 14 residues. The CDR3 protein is CASSLGWGAWEQYF. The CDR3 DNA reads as TGTGCCAGCAGCTTAGGTTGGGGGGCCTGGGAGCAGTACTTC.

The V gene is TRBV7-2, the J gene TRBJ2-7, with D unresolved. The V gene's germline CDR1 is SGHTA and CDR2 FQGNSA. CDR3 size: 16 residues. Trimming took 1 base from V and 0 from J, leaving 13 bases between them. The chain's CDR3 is CASSLGSAVLSYEQYF. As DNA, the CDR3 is TGTGCCAGCAGCTTAGGATCGGCGGTACTCTCCTACGAGCAGTACTTC.

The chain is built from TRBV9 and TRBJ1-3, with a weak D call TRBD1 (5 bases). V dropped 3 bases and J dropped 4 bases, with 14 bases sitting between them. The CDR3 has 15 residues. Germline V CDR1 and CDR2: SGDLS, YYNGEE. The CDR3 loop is CASSGGTHAGNTIYF. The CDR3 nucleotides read TGTGCCAGCAGCGGCGGGACCCACGCGGGAAACACCATATATTTT.

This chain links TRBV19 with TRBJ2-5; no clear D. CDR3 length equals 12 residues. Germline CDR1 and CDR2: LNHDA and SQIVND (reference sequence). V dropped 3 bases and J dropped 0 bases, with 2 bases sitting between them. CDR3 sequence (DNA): TGTGCCAGTAGTATGTACCAAGAGACCCAGTACTTC. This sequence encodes CASSMYQETQYF.

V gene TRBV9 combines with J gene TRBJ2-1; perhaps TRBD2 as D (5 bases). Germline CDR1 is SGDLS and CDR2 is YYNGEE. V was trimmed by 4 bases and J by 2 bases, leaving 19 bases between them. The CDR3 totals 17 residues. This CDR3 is CASSPRVSATTYNEQFF. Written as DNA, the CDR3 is TGTGCCAGCAGCCCGAGGGTAAGCGCGACTACCTACAATGAGCAGTTCTTC.

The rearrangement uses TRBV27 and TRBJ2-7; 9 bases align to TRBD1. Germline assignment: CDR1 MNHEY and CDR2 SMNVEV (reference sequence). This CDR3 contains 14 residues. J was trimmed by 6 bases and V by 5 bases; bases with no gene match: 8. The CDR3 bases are TGTGCCAGCAGTCCGCGGACAGGGGAGGTCGAGCAGTACTTC. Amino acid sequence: CASSPRTGEVEQYF.

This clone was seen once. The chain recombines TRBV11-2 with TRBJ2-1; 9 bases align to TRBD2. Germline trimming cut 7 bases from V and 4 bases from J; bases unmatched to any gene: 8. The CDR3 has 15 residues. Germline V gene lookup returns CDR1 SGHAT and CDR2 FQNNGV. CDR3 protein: CASTVGGRAYNEQFF. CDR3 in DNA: TGTGCCAGCACCGTGGGCGGGAGGGCTTACAATGAGCAGTTCTTC.

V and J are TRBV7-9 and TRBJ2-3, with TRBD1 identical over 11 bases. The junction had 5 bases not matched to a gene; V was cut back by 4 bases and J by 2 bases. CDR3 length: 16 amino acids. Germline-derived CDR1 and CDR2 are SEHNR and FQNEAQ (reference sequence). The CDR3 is CASSSGTGGATDTQYF. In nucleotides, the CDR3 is TGTGCCAGCAGCTCCGGGACAGGGGGAGCCACAGATACGCAGTATTTT.

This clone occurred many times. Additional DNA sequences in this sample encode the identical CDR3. In nucleotides, the CDR3 is TGTGCCAGCAGTGACAGCTACGAGCAGTACTTC. The encoded protein is CASSDSYEQYF. J is TRBJ2-7 and V is TRBV2; no clear D gene. This CDR3 has 11 residues. Germline values: CDR1 SNHLY, CDR2 FYNNEI. Trimming stripped 3 bases from V and 3 bases from J, with 3 bases between. The full variable domain, in which reference TRBV2 and TRBJ2-7 provide the parts outside the CDR3, is EPEVTQTPSHQVTQMGQEVILRCVPISNHLYFYWYRQILGQKVEFLVSFYNNEISEKSEIFDDQFSVERPDGSNFTLKIRSTKLEDSAMYFCASSDSYEQYFGPGTRLTVT.

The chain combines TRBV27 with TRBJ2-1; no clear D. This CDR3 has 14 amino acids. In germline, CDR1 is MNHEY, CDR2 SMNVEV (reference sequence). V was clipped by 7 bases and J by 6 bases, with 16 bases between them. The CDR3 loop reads CASNLLGPGNEQFF. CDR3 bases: TGTGCCAGCAACCTCCTAGGGCCTGGCAATGAGCAGTTCTTC.

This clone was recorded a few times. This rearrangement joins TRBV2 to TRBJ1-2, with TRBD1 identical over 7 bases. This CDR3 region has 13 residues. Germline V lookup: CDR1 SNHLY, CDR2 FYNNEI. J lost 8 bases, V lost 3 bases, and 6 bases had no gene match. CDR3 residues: CASSDGTAVGYTF. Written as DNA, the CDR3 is TGTGCCAGCAGTGATGGGACAGCTGTGGGCTACACCTTC.

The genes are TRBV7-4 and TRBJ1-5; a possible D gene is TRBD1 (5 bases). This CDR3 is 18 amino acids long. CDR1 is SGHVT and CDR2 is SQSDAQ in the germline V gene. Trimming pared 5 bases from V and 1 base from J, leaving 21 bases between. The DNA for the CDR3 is TGTGCCAGCAGCACCCAAGAAGGTCAGGGAAGAAGCAATCAGCCCCAGCATTTT. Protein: CASSTQEGQGRSNQPQHF.

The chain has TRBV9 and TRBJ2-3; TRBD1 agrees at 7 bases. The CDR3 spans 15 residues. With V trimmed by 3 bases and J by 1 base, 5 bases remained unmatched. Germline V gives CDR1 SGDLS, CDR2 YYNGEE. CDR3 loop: CASSAWQGGTDTQYF. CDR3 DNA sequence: TGTGCCAGCAGCGCGTGGCAGGGGGGCACAGATACGCAGTATTTT.

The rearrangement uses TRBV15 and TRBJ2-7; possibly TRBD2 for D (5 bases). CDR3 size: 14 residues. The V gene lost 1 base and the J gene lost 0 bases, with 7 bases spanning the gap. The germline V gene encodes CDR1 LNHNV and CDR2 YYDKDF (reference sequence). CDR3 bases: TGTGCCACCAGCAGAGGGACTGACTCCTACGAGCAGTACTTC. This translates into CATSRGTDSYEQYF.

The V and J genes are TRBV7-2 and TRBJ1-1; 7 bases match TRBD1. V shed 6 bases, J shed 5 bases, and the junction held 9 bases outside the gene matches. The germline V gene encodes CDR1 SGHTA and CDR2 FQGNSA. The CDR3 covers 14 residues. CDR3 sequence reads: CASRTGDGGTEAFF. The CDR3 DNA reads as TGTGCCAGCAGAACAGGGGACGGGGGGACTGAAGCTTTCTTT.

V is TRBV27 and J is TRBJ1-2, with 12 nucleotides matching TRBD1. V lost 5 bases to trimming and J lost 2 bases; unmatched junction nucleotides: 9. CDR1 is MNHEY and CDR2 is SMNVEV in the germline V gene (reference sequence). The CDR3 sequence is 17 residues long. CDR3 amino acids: CASSDRDRGRWNYGYTF. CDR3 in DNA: TGTGCCAGCAGTGACCGGGACAGGGGGCGGTGGAACTATGGCTACACCTTC.

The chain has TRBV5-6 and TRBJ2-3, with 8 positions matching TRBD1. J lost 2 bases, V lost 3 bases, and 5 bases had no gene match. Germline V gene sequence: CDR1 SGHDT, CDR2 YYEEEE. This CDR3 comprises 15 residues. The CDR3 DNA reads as TGTGCCAGCAGCTCGCGGACAGGGCCCACAGATACGCAGTATTTT. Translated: CASSSRTGPTDTQYF.

The chain's CDR3 is CASSGTGAAFF. For the CDR3, the DNA is TGTGCCAGCAGCGGGACCGGGGCTGCTTTCTTT. This chain uses TRBV7-6 with TRBJ1-1; D is possibly TRBD1 (5 bases). The CDR3 runs to 11 residues. V was shortened by 5 bases and J by 11 bases, with 12 bases between the two germline ends. CDR1 and CDR2 from the germline V gene are SGHVS and FNYEAQ.

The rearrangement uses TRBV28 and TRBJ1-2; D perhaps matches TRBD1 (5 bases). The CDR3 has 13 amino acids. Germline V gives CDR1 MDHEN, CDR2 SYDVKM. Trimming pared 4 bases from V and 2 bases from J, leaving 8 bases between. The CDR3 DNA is TGTGCCAGCAGTTCCGCAGGGAACTATGGCTACACCTTC. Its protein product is CASSSAGNYGYTF.

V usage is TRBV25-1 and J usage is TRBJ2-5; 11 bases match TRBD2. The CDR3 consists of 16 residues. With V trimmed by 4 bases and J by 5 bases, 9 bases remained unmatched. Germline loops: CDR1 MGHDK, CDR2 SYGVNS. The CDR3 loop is CASSAPLVAGGETQYF. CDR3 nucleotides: TGTGCCAGCAGTGCCCCCCTGGTAGCGGGAGGGGAGACCCAGTACTTC.

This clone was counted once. The CDR3 is CASNNAGQETQYF. As DNA, the CDR3 is TGTGCCAGCAACAACGCAGGGCAAGAGACCCAGTACTTC. V gene TRBV9 combines with J gene TRBJ2-5; possible D gene TRBD1, 5 bases. Germline V gene data show CDR1 as SGDLS and CDR2 as YYNGEE. The CDR3 is 13 amino acids. V lost 6 bases and J 2 bases, leaving 11 bases between the germline ends. The entire variable domain, with the rest obtained from reference TRBV9 and TRBJ2-5, is as follows: DSGVTQTPKHLITATGQRVTLRCSPRSGDLSVYWYQQSLDQGLQFLIQYYNGEERAKGNILERFSAQQFPDLHSELNLSSLELGDSALYFCASNNAGQETQYFGPGTRLLVL.

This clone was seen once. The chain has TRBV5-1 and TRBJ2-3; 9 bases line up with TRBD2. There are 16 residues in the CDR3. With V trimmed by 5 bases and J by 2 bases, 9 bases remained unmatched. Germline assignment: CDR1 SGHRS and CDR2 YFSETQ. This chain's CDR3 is CASRVDSGRVTDTQYF. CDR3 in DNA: TGCGCCAGCAGGGTGGATAGCGGGAGAGTCACAGATACGCAGTATTTT.

The CDR3 coding sequence is TGTGCCAGCCTGGAGGGGGGAGAGACCCAGTACTTC. Translation: CASLEGGETQYF. The chain recombines TRBV21-1 with TRBJ2-5. TRBV21-1 represents a pseudogene. The CDR3 extends over 12 amino acids.

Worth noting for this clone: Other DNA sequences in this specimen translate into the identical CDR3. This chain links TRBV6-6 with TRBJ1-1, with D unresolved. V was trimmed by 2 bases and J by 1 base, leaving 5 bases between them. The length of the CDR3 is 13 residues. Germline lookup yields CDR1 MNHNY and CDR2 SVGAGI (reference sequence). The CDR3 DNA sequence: TGTGCCAGCAGTTACGTACAGAACACTGAAGCTTTCTTT. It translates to CASSYVQNTEAFF.

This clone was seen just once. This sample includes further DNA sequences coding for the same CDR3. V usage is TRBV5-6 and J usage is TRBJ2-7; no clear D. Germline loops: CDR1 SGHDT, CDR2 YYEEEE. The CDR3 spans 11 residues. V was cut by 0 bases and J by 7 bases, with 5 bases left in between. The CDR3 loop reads CASSLGREQYF. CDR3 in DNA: TGTGCCAGCAGCTTGGGGCGGGAGCAGTACTTC.

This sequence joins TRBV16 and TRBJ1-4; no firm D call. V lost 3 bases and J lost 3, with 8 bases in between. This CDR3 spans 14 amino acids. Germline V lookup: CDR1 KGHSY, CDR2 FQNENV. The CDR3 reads CASSHSGPNEKLFF. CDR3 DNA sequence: TGTGCCAGCAGCCACTCCGGACCTAATGAAAAACTGTTTTTT.

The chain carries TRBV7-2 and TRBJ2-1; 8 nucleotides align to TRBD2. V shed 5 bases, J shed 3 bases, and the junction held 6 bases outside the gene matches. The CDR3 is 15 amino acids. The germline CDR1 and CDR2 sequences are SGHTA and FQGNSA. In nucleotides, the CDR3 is TGTGCCAGCAGCCCCTCTAGCGGGCGCTACAATGAGCAGTTCTTC. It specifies CASSPSSGRYNEQFF.

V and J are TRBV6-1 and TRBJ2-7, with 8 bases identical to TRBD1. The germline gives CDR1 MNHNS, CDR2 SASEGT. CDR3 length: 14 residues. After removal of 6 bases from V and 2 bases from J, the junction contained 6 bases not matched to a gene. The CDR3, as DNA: TGTGCCAGCAGAACCCGGGACAGGCCCTACGAGCAGTACTTC. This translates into CASRTRDRPYEQYF.

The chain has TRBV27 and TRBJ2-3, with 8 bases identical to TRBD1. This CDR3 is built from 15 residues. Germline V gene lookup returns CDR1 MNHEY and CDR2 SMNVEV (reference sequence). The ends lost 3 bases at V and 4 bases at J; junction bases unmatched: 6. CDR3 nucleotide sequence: TGTGCCAGCAGTTTTCAGGGGGCTTGGGCAGATACGCAGTATTTT. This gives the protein CASSFQGAWADTQYF.

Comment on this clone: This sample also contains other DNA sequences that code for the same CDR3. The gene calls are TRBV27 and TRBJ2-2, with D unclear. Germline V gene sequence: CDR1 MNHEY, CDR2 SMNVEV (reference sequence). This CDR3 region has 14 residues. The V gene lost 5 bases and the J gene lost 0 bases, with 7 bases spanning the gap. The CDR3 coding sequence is TGTGCCAGCAGTCTACCGTCGAACACCGGGGAGCTGTTTTTT. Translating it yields CASSLPSNTGELFF.